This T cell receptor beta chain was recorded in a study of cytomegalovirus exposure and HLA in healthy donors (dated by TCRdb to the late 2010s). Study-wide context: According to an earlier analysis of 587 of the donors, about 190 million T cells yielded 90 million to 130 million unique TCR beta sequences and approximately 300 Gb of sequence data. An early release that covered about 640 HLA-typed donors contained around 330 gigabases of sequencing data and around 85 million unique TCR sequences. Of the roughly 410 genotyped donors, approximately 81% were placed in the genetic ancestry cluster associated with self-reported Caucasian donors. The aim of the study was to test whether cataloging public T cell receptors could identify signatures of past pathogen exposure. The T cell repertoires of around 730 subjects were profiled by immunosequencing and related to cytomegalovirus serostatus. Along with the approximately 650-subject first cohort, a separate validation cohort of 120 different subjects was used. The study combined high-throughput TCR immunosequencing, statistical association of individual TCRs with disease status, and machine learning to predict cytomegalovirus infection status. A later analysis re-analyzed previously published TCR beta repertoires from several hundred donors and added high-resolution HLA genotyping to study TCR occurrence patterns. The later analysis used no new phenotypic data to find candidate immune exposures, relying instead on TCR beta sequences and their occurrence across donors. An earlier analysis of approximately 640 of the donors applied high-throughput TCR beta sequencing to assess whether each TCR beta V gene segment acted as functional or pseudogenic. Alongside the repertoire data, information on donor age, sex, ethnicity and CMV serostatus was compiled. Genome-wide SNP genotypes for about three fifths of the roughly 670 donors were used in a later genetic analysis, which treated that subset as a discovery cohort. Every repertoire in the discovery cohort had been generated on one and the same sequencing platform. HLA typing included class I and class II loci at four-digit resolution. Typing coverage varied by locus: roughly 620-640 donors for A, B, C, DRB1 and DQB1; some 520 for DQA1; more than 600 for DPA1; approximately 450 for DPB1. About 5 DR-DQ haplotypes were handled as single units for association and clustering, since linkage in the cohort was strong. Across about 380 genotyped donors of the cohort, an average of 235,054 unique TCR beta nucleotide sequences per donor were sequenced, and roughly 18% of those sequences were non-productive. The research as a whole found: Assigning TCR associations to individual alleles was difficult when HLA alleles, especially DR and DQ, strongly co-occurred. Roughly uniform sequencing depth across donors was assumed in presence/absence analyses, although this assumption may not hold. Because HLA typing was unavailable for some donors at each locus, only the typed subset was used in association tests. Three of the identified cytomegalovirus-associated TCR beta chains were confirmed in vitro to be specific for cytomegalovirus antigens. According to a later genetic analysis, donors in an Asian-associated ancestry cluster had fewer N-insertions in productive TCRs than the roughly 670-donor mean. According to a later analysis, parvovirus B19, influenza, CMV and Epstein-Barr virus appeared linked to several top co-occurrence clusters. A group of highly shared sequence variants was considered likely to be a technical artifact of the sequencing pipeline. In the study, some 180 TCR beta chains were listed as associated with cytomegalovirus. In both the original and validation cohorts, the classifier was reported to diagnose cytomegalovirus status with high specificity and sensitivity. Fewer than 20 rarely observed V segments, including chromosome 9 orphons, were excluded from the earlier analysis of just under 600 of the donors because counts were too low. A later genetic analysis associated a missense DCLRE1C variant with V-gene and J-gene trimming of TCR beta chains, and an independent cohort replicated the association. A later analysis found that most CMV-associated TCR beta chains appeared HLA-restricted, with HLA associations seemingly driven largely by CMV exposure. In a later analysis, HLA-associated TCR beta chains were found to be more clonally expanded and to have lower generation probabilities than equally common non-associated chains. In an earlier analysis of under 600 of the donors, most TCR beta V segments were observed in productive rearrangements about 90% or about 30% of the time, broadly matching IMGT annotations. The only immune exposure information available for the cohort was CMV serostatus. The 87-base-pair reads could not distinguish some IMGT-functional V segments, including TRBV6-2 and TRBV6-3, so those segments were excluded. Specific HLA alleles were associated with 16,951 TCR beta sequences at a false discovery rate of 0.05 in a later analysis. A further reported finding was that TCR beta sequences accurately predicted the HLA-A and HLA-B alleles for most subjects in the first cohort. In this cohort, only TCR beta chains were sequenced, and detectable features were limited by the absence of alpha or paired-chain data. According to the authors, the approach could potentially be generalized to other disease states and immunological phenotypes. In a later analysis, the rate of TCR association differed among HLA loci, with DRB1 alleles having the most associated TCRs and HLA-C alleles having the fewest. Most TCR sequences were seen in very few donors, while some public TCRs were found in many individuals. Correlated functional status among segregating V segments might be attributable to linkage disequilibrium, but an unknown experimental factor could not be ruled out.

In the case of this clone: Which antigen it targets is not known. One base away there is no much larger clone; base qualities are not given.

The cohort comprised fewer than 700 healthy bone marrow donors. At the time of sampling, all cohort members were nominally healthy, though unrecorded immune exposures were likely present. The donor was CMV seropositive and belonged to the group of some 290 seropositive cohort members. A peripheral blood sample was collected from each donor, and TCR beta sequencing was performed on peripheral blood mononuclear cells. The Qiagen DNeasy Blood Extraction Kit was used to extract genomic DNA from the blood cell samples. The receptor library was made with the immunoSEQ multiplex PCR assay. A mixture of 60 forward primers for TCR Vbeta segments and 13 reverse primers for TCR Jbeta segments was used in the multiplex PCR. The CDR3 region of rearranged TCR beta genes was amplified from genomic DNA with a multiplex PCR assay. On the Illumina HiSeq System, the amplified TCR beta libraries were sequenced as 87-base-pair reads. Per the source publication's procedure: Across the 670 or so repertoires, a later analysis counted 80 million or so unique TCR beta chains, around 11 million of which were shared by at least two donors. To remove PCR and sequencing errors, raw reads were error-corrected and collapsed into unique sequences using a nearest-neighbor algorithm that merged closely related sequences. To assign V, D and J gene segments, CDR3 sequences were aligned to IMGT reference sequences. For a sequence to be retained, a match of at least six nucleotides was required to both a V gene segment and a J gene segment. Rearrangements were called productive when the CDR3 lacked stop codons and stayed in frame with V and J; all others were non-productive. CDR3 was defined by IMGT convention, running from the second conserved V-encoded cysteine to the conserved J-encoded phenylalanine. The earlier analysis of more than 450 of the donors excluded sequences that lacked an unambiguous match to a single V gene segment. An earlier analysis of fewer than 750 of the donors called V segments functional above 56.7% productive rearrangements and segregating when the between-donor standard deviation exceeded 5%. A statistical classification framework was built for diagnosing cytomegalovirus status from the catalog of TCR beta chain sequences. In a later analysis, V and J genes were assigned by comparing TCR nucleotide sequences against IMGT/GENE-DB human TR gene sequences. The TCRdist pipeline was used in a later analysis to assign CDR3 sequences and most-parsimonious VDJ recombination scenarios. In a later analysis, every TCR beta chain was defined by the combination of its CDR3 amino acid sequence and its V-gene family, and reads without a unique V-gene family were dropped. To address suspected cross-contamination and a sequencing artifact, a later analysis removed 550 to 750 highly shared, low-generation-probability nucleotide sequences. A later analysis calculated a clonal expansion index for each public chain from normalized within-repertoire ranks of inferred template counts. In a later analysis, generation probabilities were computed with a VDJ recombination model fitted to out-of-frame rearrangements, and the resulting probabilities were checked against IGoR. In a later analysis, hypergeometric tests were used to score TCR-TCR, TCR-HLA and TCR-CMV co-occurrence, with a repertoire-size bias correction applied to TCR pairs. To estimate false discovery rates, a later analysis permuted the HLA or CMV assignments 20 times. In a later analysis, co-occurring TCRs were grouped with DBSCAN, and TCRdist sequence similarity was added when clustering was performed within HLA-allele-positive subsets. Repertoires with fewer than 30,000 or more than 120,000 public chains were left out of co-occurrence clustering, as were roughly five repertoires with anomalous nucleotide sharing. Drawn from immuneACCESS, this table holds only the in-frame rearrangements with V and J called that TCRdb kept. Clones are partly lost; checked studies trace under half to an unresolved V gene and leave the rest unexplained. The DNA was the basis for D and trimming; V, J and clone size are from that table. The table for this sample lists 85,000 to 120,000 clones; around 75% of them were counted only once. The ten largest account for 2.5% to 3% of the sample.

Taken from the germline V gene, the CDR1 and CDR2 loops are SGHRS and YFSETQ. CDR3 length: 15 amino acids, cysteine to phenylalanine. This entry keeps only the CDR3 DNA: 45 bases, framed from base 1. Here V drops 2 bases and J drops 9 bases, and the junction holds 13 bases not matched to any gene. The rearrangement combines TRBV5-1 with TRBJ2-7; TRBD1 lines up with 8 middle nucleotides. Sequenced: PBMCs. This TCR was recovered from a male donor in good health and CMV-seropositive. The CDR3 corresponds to CASSLQGQGGCWQYF. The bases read TGCGCCAGCAGCTTACAAGGACAGGGAGGATGCTGGCAGTACTTC.